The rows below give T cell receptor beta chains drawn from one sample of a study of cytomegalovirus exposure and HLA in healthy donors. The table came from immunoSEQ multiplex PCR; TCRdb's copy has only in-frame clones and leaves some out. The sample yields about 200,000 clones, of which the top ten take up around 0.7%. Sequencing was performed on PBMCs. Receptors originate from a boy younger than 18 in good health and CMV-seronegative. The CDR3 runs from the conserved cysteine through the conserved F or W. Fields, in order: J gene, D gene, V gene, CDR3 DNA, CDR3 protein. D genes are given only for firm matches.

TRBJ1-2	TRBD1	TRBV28	TGTGCCAGCAGAGGGACAGGACTTTATGGCTACACCTTC	CASRGTGLYGYTF
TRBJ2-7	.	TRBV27	TGTGCCAGCAGTCCCCCGGGTCCGGAGGGCTACGAGCAGTACTTC	CASSPPGPEGYEQYF
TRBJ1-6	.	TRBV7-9	TGTGCCAGCAGCTCCAGCCAGGAGGGTGGTAATTCACCCCTCCACTTT	CASSSSQEGGNSPLHF
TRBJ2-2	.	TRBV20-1	TGCAGTGCCCCCCAGGGGGAGCTGTTTTTT	CSAPQGELFF
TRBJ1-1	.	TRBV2	TGTGCCAGCAGTGAAAGGGGGGGATCTATTGAAGCTTTCTTT	CASSERGGSIEAFF
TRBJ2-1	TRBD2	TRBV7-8	TGTGCCAGCAGCGAGCGGGGGGATTCCTACAATGAGCAGTTCTTC	CASSERGDSYNEQFF
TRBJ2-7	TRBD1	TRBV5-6	TGTGCCAGCAGACCGCTGACAGGGGGCAGATACGAGCAGTACTTC	CASRPLTGGRYEQYF
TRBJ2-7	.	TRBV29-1	TGCAGCGTCCAGGGAAACTCCTACGAGCAGTACTTC	CSVQGNSYEQYF
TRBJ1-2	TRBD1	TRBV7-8	TGTGCCAGCAGCTCGGGACAGGGCTTTGGCTACACCTTC	CASSSGQGFGYTF
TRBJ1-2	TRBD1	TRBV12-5	TGTGCTAGTGGGAGTTTCCGATTGACAGGGAGGCGAGCTAACTATGGCTACACCTTC	CASGSFRLTGRRANYGYTF
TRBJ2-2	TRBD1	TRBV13	TGTGCCAGCAGCCGGATCGGGGACAGGGCGAACACCGGGGAGCTGTTTTTT	CASSRIGDRANTGELFF
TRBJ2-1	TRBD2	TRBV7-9	TGTGCCAGCAGCATAACTAGCGGACAGCAGTTCTTC	CASSITSGQQFF
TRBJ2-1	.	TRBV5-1	TGCGCCAGCAGCTTGGGACTCACCATTATCTACAATGAGCAGTTCTTC	CASSLGLTIIYNEQFF
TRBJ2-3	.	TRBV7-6	TGTGCCAGCAGCACCTCGATTACAGGGACGAGCACAGATACGCAGTATTTT	CASSTSITGTSTDTQYF
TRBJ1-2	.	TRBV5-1	TGCGCCAGCAGCTTGTCACAGGACAATGGCTACACCTTC	CASSLSQDNGYTF
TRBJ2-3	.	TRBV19	TGTGCCAGTAGTCGGGCCACGGGGACAGATACGCAGTATTTT	CASSRATGTDTQYF
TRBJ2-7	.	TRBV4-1	TGCGCCAGCAGCCCTACAGGTAACTCCTACGAGCAGTACTTC	CASSPTGNSYEQYF
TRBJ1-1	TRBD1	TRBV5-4	TGTGCCAGCAGCTCAAGTGGGACAGTGAACACTGAAGCTTTCTTT	CASSSSGTVNTEAFF
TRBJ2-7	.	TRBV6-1	TGTGCCAGCAGTGAGGCTAGTGGATACGAGCAGTACTTC	CASSEASGYEQYF
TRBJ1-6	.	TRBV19	TGTGCCAGTAGTATTCAGGGTTCACCCCTCCACTTT	CASSIQGSPLHF
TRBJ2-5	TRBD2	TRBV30	TGTGCCTGGAATAGCGGGGGCACTGAAGAGACCCAGTACTTC	CAWNSGGTEETQYF
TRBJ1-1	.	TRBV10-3	TGTGCCATCAGTGAGTCGTCTCTCGGGGGGCGAACCGCTGAAGCTTTCTTT	CAISESSLGGRTAEAFF
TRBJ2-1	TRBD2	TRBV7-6	TGTGCCAGCAGCTCTCTAGCGGCCCCCTACAATGAGCAGTTCTTC	CASSSLAAPYNEQFF
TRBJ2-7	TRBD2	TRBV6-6	TGTGCCAGCAGTTACTTCGGCGGGGGGACGACCTACGAGCAGTACTTC	CASSYFGGGTTYEQYF
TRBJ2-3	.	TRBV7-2	TGTGCCAGCAGCTTAGCGCGCGAGGATACGCAGTATTTT	CASSLAREDTQYF
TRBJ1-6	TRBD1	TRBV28	TGTGCCAGCAGGGCCGGGACAGCCAATTCACCCCTCCACTTT	CASRAGTANSPLHF
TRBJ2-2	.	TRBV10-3	TGTGCCATCAGTGAGGTCTACACCGGGGAGCTGTTTTTT	CAISEVYTGELFF
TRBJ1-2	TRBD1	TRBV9	TGTGCCAGCAGCGGGACAGGGGAGCGTCATGGCTACACCTTC	CASSGTGERHGYTF
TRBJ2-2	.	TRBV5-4	TGTGCCAGCAGCTTGGAAACAGGCCTCTATCCATCGAACACCGGGGAGCTGTTTTTT	CASSLETGLYPSNTGELFF
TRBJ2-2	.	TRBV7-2	TGTGCCAGCAGCTTAAGGTCGGGGACTTGGGGAGCCGGGGAGCTGTTTTTT	CASSLRSGTWGAGELFF
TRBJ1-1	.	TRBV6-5	TGTGCCAGCAGTTTGACAGTTAACACTGAAGCTTTCTTT	CASSLTVNTEAFF
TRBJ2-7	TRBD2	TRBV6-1	TGTGCCAGCAGTGTTACTAGCGGGGGGCCATACGAGCAGTACTTC	CASSVTSGGPYEQYF
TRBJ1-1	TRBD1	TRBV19	TGTGCCAGTAGTCCCTGGTTACAGGGGCCCCTCATGAACACTGAAGCTTTCTTT	CASSPWLQGPLMNTEAFF
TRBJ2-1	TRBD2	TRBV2	TGTGCCAGCTTTAGCGGGGGGGGTGGTGAGCAGTTCTTC	CASFSGGGGEQFF
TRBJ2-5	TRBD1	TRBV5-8	TGTGCCAGCAGCTTGGGTACAGGGGGAAAAGAGACCCAGTACTTC	CASSLGTGGKETQYF
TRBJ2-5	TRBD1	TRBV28	TGTGCCAGCAGTTGGACAGGGGGGAGGGGGACCCAGTACTTC	CASSWTGGRGTQYF
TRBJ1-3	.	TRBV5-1	TGCGCCAGCAGCTTGGTCGGGATCGGCTCTGGAAACACCATATATTTT	CASSLVGIGSGNTIYF
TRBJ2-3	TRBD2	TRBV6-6	TGTGCCACCCGAGCGGGGATACGCACAGATACGCAGTATTTT	CATRAGIRTDTQYF
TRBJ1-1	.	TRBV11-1	TGTGCCAGCAGCCGAACCGATGACAGTTTGCTACGATCCCCTGAAGCTTTCTTT	CASSRTDDSLLRSPEAFF
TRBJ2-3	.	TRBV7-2	TGTGCCAGCAGCTTAGGCGGGGTTGGCACAGATACGCAGTATTTT	CASSLGGVGTDTQYF
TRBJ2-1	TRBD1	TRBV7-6	TGTGCCAGCGGGACAGGGAGATACAATGAGCAGTTCTTC	CASGTGRYNEQFF
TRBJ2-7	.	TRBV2	TGTGCCAGCATGGAGCGCGTTTACGAGCAGTACTTC	CASMERVYEQYF
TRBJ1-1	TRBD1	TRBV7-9	TGTGCCAGCAGCAAGGACAGGGGGGAGGGCACTGAAGCTTTCTTT	CASSKDRGEGTEAFF
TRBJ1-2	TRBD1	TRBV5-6	TGTGCCAGCAGCTCGACAGGGACCCCAACTAGGTATGGCTACACCTTC	CASSSTGTPTRYGYTF
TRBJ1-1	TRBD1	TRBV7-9	TGTGCCAGCAGCTTAGAAACAGGGGGGAACACTGAAGCTTTCTTT	CASSLETGGNTEAFF
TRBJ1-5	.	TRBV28	TGTGCCAGCAGTAGTCTAATGAATCAGCCCCAGCATTTT	CASSSLMNQPQHF
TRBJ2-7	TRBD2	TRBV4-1	TGCGCCAGCAGCCATGTAATAGCGGGGGGTGCCTACGAGCAGTACTTC	CASSHVIAGGAYEQYF
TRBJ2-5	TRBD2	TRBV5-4	TGTGCCAGCAGCTCAGCTAGCGGGGGCCAAGAGACCCAGTACTTC	CASSSASGGQETQYF
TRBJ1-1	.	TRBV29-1	TGCAGCGTTTTTGACAGGAACACTGAAGCTTTCTTT	CSVFDRNTEAFF
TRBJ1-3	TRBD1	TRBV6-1	TGTGCCAGCAGTGGAGTCGGACAGGGAGGCACCATATATTTT	CASSGVGQGGTIYF
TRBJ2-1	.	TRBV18	TGTGCCAGCTCACCACCCAGCGCGTCCTACAATGAGCAGTTCTTC	CASSPPSASYNEQFF
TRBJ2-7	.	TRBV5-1	TGCGCCAGCAGCTTGGGCAGACTATACGAGCAGTACTTC	CASSLGRLYEQYF
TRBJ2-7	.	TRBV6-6	TGTGCCAGCAGTTCCAGGACTGGATCCTACGAGCAGTACTTC	CASSSRTGSYEQYF
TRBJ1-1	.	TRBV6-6	TGTGCCAGCAGTTATGCGGGGGCCAGGACTGAAGCTTTCTTT	CASSYAGARTEAFF
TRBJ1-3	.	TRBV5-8	TGTGCCAGCAGCTTGGGCAGGGAAGATTTT	CASSLGREDF
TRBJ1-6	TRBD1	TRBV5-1	TGCGCCAGCAGCTCGGACAGGGTATATAATTCACCCCTCCACTTT	CASSSDRVYNSPLHF
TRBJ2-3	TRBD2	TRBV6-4	TGTGCCAGCAGTTCCTCGGGGGGTGCCACAGATACGCAGTATTTT	CASSSSGGATDTQYF
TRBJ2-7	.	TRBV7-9	TGTGCCAGCAGCTTACTTTACGAGCAGTACTTC	CASSLLYEQYF
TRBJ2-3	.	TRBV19	TGTGCCAGTAGTATGAGTACGACAGATACGCAGTATTTT	CASSMSTTDTQYF